This passage covers 24 T cell receptor beta chains from one sample sequenced in a study of Ad26.COV2.S vaccination and SARS-CoV-2 variants. The protocol was immunoSEQ multiplex PCR, while the TCRdb copy is restricted to in-frame clones and leaves out a portion. The sample holds about 350,000 clones; 92% are singletons and the top ten take 3.9%. Sample: peripheral blood, taken after recovery from COVID-19. The receptor source for this set is a human donor who had recovered from COVID-19.

The gene calls are TRBV28 and TRBJ1-5; D gene ambiguous. CDR3 size: 12 residues. The ends were cut back, 5 bases at V and 7 bases at J, with 9 bases in the middle. Germline values: CDR1 MDHEN, CDR2 SYDVKM. CDR3: CASSHGRQPQHF. The CDR3, as DNA: TGTGCCAGCAGTCACGGACGGCAGCCCCAGCATTTT. The variable domain in full, with the rest retrieved from reference TRBV28 and TRBJ1-5, is DVKVTQSSRYLVKRTGEKVFLECVQDMDHENMFWYRQDPGLGLRLIYFSYDVKMKEKGDIPEGYSVSREKKERFSLILESASTNQTSMYLCASSHGRQPQHFGDGTRLSIL.

This chain connects TRBV18 to TRBJ1-1; no reliable D call. Trimming took off 0 bases at V and 2 bases at J, with 4 bases between the two ends. Germline V gene data show CDR1 as KGHSH and CDR2 as LQKENI. The CDR3 loop spans 13 amino acids. CDR3 DNA sequence: TGTGCCAGCTCACCACCCCAAAACACTGAAGCTTTCTTT. The encoded protein is CASSPPQNTEAFF.

The chain employs TRBV5-3 and TRBJ1-1, with a weak D call TRBD1 (5 bases). TRBV5-3 is designated an ORF whose function remains uncertain. The CDR3 sequence is 14 residues long. With 4 bases removed from V and 11 bases from J, the gap between germline ends came to 21 bases. CDR3 DNA: TGTGCCAGAAGCGTACGACGGGGGGAGACTCTTGCTTTCTTT. Translation: CARSVRRGETLAFF.

This clone appeared once. The chain carries TRBV6-6 and TRBJ2-5, with 9 bases aligning to TRBD1. The CDR3 is made up of 15 amino acids. J gave up 3 bases and V 2 bases, and 4 bases lay outside the gene matches. Germline V gives CDR1 MNHNY, CDR2 SVGAGI (reference sequence). In DNA, the CDR3 is TGTGCCAGCAGTTACACCGGGACAGGGAAAGAGACCCAGTACTTC. Its translation: CASSYTGTGKETQYF.

The V gene is TRBV7-2, the J gene TRBJ2-5; D ambiguous. V was clipped by 2 bases and J by 5 bases, with 3 bases between them. The CDR3 has 11 residues. Per the germline V gene, CDR1 is SGHTA and CDR2 is FQGNSA. The chain's CDR3 is CASSLWETQYF. In DNA form, the CDR3 reads TGTGCCAGCAGCTTATGGGAGACCCAGTACTTC.

The chain combines TRBV7-2 with TRBJ2-3; 8 nucleotides line up with TRBD1. V shed 5 bases and J 4 bases; nucleotides not matched to a gene: 8. The V gene's germline CDR1 is SGHTA and CDR2 FQGNSA. This CDR3 is built from 15 residues. The CDR3 DNA follows: TGTGCCAGCAGCATCAGGGGGCGCCTTCCAGATACGCAGTATTTT. This encodes CASSIRGRLPDTQYF.

The chain has TRBV7-8 and TRBJ1-1; 7 bases fit TRBD1. CDR3 length equals 15 residues. With 4 bases clipped from V and 4 bases from J, the junction kept 9 bases outside the gene matches. CDR1 and CDR2 (germline): SGHVS, FQNEAQ. The CDR3 loop is CASSSERGRVTEAFF. CDR3 in DNA: TGTGCCAGCAGCTCCGAGAGGGGGCGGGTCACTGAAGCTTTCTTT.

J is TRBJ2-1 and V is TRBV25-1; D remains ambiguous. V was cut by 2 bases and J by 3 bases, with 8 bases left in between. Germline assignment: CDR1 MGHDK and CDR2 SYGVNS. The CDR3 extends over 14 amino acids. The CDR3 here is CASSEPDRYNEQFF. The CDR3 DNA reads as TGTGCCAGCAGTGAACCGGACCGCTACAATGAGCAGTTCTTC.

The chain links TRBV5-1 to TRBJ1-1; D not resolved. Germline CDR1 reads SGHRS; CDR2 reads YFSETQ. The CDR3 has 13 residues. The V and J ends lost 5 bases and 7 bases respectively, with 15 bases between them. CDR3 nucleotide sequence: TGCGCCAGCAGGGGAGGGTACGGTAATGAAGCTTTCTTT. Its protein is CASRGGYGNEAFF. Together with reference TRBV5-1 and TRBJ1-1, the CDR3 gives the full variable domain: KAGVTQTPRYLIKTRGQQVTLSCSPISGHRSVSWYQQTPGQGLQFLFEYFSETQRNKGNFPGRFSGRQFSNSRSEMNVSTLELGDSALYLCASRGGYGNEAFFGQGTRLTVV.

The J gene is TRBJ1-3, the V gene TRBV5-8; D not certain. The CDR3 has 15 amino acids. V shed 4 bases and J shed 0 bases, with 11 bases lying between them. Per the germline V gene, CDR1 is SGHTS and CDR2 is YDEGEE. CDR3 region: CASSPVGNSGNTIYF. In DNA form, the CDR3 reads TGTGCCAGCAGCCCTGTTGGGAACTCTGGAAACACCATATATTTT.

The CDR3 reads CSASEQPSLGNQPQHF. CDR3 nucleotide sequence: TGCAGTGCTAGTGAACAGCCTAGCTTGGGCAATCAGCCCCAGCATTTT. The rearrangement uses TRBV20-1 and TRBJ1-5, with D uncertain. CDR1 and CDR2 (germline): DFQATT, SNEGSKA (reference sequence). Deletions cut 3 bases from V and 2 bases from J, with 17 bases between. The CDR3 has 16 amino acids.

The chain has TRBV4-1 and TRBJ2-7; possibly TRBD1 for D (5 bases). The CDR3 is 15 residues long. Germline CDR1 reads MGHRA; CDR2 reads YSYEKL. V gave up 0 bases and J gave up 5 bases, with 14 bases separating them. The CDR3, as DNA: TGCGCCAGCAGCCAAGATCGGTGGGGCCTCAACGAGCAGTACTTC. Translated, it gives CASSQDRWGLNEQYF.

The gene calls are TRBV10-3 and TRBJ1-4; 7 positions match TRBD1. The CDR3 consists of 16 residues. With 0 bases clipped from V and 3 bases from J, the junction kept 4 bases outside the gene matches. CDR1 ENHRY and CDR2 SYGVKD come from the germline V gene. CDR3 protein: CAISESTQGANEKLFF. DNA for the CDR3: TGTGCCATCAGTGAGTCGACCCAGGGGGCTAATGAAAAACTGTTTTTT.

The V and J genes are TRBV7-6 and TRBJ2-5; unclear D gene. Trimming shortened V by 5 bases and J by 2 bases, and 9 bases separated the two germline ends. CDR1 is SGHVS, CDR2 FNYEAQ, per germline. The CDR3 has 13 amino acids. The CDR3 loop is CASSPNSQETQYF. For the CDR3, the DNA is TGTGCCAGCAGCCCTAACAGTCAAGAGACCCAGTACTTC.

Here the CDR3 reads CASSTLAGDEQYF. Here the CDR3 DNA reads TGTGCCAGCAGTACCCTAGCGGGGGACGAGCAGTACTTC. The V call is TRBV2, the J call TRBJ2-7; 10 positions match TRBD2. The CDR3 consists of 13 residues. Germline values: CDR1 SNHLY, CDR2 FYNNEI. Losses at the gene ends were 5 bases for V and 5 bases for J; bases not matched to a gene: 3.

The rearrangement links TRBV7-9 to TRBJ2-5, with D perhaps TRBD1 (5 bases). The CDR3 is 14 residues long. Germline V CDR1 and CDR2: SEHNR, FQNEAQ (reference sequence). Trimming left V 1 base short and J 5 bases short, with 11 bases between. Here the CDR3 reads CASSLVQGFETQYF. The CDR3 DNA follows: TGTGCCAGCAGCTTAGTCCAGGGATTCGAGACCCAGTACTTC.

The genes are TRBV5-1 and TRBJ1-2, with a tentative D call TRBD1 (5 bases). Trimming pared 1 base from V and 0 bases from J, leaving 10 bases between. Per the germline V gene, CDR1 is SGHRS and CDR2 is YFSETQ. The CDR3 contains 15 residues. In DNA form, the CDR3 reads TGCGCCAGCAGCTTGAAGCAAGGGGCTAACTATGGCTACACCTTC. This translates into CASSLKQGANYGYTF.

The chain employs TRBV25-1 and TRBJ1-1; D gene unclear. From germline, CDR1 is MGHDK and CDR2 SYGVNS. The CDR3 contains 15 residues. V was clipped by 2 bases and J by 1 base, with 11 bases between them. The CDR3 region is CASSEDRGWNTEAFF. The CDR3 DNA is TGTGCCAGCAGTGAAGATCGGGGTTGGAACACTGAAGCTTTCTTT. Variable domain in full (rest from reference TRBV25-1 and TRBJ1-1): EADIYQTPRYLVIGTGKKITLECSQTMGHDKMYWYQQDPGMELHLIHYSYGVNSTEKGDLSSESTVSRIRTEHFPLTLESARPSHTSQYLCASSEDRGWNTEAFFGQGTRLTVV.

On this clone itself: A read error may produce the germline difference seen at one junction end. The rearrangement joins TRBV29-1 to TRBJ1-1, with 11 bases that match TRBD1. Per the germline V gene, CDR1 is SQVTM and CDR2 is ANQGSEA. CDR3 size: 13 residues. The CDR3 is CSVEDFGTGGRTW. In DNA form, the CDR3 reads TGCAGCGTTGAAGATTTCGGGACAGGGGGTCGTACTTGG.

The chain combines TRBV5-1 with TRBJ2-7; 8 bases line up with TRBD1. The CDR3 runs 16 residues. The germline V gene has CDR1 SGHRS and CDR2 YFSETQ. V gave up 4 bases and J gave up 6 bases; unmatched junction bases: 15. CDR3 in amino acids: CASSRQKDRANSEQYF. The CDR3 DNA reads TGCGCCAGCAGCCGGCAAAAGGACAGGGCAAACTCCGAGCAGTACTTC.

The chain carries TRBV10-3 and TRBJ1-1; D might be TRBD1 (5 bases). Trimming shortened V by 0 bases and J by 1 base, and 18 bases separated the two germline ends. The CDR3 is 18 residues long. CDR1 is ENHRY and CDR2 is SYGVKD in the germline V gene. The CDR3 DNA sequence: TGTGCCATCAGTGAGTCGAGGGCTGAGGGGTTTAGGAACACTGAAGCTTTCTTT. Translated, it gives CAISESRAEGFRNTEAFF.

This chain uses TRBV27 with TRBJ2-3; 8 bases fit TRBD2. The J segment lost 4 bases and the V segment lost 5 bases, leaving 14 bases of the junction unmatched. CDR1 and CDR2 from the germline V gene are MNHEY and SMNVEV (reference sequence). There are 17 residues in the CDR3. The CDR3 here is CASSPGSGLARADTQYF. The CDR3 bases are TGTGCCAGCAGTCCAGGTTCCGGACTAGCTAGGGCAGATACGCAGTATTTT.

The table lists this clone with a count of one. This rearrangement joins TRBV5-1 to TRBJ1-2, with 9 bases identical to TRBD1. J was trimmed by 8 bases and V by 1 base; bases with no gene match: 6. This CDR3 comprises 14 residues. Germline V gives CDR1 SGHRS, CDR2 YFSETQ. CDR3 amino acids: CASSLFTGGEGYTF. DNA for the CDR3: TGCGCCAGCAGCTTGTTTACAGGGGGCGAGGGCTACACCTTC.

This chain joins TRBV18 and TRBJ1-4; possible D gene TRBD1, 6 bases. The CDR3 contains 13 residues. Germline V lookup: CDR1 KGHSH, CDR2 LQKENI. V shed 8 bases and J shed 3 bases, with 10 bases lying between them. CDR3 sequence reads: CASSDRPNEKLFF. For the CDR3, the DNA is TGTGCCAGCAGCGACAGGCCTAATGAAAAACTGTTTTTT.